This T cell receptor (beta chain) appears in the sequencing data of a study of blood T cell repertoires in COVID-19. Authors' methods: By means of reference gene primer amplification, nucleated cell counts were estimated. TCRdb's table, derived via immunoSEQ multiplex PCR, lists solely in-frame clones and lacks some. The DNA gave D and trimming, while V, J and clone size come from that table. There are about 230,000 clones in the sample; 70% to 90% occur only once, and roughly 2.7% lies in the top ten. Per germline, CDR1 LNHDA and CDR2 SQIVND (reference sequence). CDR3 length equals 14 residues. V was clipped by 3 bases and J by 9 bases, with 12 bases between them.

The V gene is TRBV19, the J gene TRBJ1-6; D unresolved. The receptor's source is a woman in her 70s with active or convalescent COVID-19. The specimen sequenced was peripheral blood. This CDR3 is CASSMGGGSSPLHF. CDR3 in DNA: TGTGCCAGTAGTATGGGAGGCGGGAGTTCACCCCTCCACTTT.